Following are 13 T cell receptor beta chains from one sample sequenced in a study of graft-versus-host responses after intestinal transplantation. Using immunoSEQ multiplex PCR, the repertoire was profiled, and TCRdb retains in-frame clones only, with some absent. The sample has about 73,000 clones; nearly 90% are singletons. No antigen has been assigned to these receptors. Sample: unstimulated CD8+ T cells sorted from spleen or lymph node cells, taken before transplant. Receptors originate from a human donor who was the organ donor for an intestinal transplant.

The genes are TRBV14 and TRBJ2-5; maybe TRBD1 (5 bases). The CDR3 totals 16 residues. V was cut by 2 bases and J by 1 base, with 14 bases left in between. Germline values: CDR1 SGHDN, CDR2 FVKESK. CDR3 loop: CASSQPGSSSQETQYF. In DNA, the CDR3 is TGTGCCAGCAGCCAACCAGGGTCCTCTAGCCAAGAGACCCAGTACTTC. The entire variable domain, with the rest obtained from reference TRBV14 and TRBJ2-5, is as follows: EAGVTQFPSHSVIEKGQTVTLRCDPISGHDNLYWYRRVMGKEIKFLLHFVKESKQDESGMPNNRFLAERTGGTYSTLKVQPAELEDSGVYFCASSQPGSSSQETQYFGPGTRLLVL.

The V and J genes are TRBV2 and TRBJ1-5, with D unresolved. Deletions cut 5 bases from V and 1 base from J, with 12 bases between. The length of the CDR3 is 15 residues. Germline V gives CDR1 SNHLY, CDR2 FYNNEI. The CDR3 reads CASSPRLLSNQPQHF. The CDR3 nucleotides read TGTGCCAGCAGTCCGCGACTGTTGAGCAATCAGCCCCAGCATTTT.

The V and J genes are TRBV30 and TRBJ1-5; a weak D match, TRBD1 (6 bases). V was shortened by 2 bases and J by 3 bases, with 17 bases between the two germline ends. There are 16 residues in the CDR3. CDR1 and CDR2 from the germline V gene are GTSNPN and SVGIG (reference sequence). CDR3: CAWSPGQSRFNQPQHF. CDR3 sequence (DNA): TGTGCCTGGAGTCCCGGACAGTCTAGATTCAATCAGCCCCAGCATTTT.

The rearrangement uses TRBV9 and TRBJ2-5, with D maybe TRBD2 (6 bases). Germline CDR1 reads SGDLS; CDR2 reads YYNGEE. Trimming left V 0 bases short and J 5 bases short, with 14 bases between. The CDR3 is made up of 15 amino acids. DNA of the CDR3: TGTGCCAGCAGCGTAGCTCTGATGGGGAGGGAGACCCAGTACTTC. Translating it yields CASSVALMGRETQYF.

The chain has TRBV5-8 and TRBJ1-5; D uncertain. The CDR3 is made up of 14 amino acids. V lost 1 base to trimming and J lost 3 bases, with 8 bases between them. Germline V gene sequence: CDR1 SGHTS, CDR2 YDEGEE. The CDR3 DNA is TGTGCCAGCAGCTTGCGGAGGGCCAATCAGCCCCAGCATTTT. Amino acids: CASSLRRANQPQHF.

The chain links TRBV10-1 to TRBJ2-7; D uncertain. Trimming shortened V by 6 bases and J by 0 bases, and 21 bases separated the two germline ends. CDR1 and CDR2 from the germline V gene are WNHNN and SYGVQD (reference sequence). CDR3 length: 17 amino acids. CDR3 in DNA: TGCGCCAGCAGCTTGAACCGACCCAGCCGGAGCTCCTACGAGCAGTACGTC. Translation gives CASSLNRPSRSSYEQYV.

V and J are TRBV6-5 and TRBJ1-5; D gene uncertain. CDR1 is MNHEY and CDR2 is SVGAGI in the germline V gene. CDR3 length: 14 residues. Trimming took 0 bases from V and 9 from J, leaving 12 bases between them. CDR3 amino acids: CASSYSTAAGPQHF. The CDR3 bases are TGTGCCAGCAGTTACTCTACGGCAGCGGGGCCCCAGCATTTT.

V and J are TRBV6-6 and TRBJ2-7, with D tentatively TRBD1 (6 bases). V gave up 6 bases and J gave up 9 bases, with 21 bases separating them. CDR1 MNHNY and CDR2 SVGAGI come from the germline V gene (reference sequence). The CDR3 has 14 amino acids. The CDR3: CASSEPGQLVGQYV. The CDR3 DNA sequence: TGTGCCAGCAGCGAACCGGGACAACTAGTAGGGCAGTACGTC.

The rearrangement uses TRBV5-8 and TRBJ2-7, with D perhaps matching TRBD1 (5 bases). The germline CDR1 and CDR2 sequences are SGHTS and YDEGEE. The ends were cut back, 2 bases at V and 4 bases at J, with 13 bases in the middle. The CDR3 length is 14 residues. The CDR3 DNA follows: TGTGCCAGCAGCTTTAGACAGTCAGGTTACGAGCAGTACGTC. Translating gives CASSFRQSGYEQYV.

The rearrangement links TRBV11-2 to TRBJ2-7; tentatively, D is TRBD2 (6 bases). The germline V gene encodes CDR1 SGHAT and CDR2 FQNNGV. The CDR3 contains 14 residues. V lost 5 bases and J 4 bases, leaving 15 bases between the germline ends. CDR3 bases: TGTGCCAGCAGCCCGCGGGACGGTTCGTACGAGCAGTACGTC. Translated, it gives CASSPRDGSYEQYV.

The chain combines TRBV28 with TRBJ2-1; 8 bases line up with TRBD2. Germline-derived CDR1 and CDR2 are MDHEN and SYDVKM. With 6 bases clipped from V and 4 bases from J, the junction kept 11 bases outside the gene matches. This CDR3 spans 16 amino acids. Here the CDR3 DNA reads TGTGCCAGCAGGCTTCCGGGGGGGCGGGGTTACAATGAGCAGTTCTTC. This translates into CASRLPGGRGYNEQFF.

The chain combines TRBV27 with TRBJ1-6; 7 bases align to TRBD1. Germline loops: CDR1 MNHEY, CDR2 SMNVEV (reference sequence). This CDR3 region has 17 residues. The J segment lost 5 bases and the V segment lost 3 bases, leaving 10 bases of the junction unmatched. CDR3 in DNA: TGTGCCAGCAGTTTGGGACAGCCTGAAATAGATAATTCACCCCTCCACTTT. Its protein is CASSLGQPEIDNSPLHF.

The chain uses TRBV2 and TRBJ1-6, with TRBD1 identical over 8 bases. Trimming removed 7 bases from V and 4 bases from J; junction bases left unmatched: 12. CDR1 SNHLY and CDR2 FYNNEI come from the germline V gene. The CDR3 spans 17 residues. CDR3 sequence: CASISVAGGLYNSPLHF. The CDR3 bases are TGTGCCAGCATAAGTGTGGCAGGGGGCTTATATAATTCACCCCTCCACTTT.